The rows below give T cell receptor beta chains drawn from one sample of a study of PD-1 blockade in classical Hodgkin lymphoma. Repertoires were generated with immunoSEQ multiplex PCR, while TCRdb's copy carries only in-frame clones and drops some. Among around 17,000 clones listed, around 65% were seen once. Here the sequenced sample was peripheral blood mononuclear cells (PBMCs), taken before the fourth cycle of nivolumab. All receptors derive from a human donor with classical Hodgkin lymphoma. CDR3s include the opening cysteine and the closing phenylalanine or tryptophan. A D gene is named only where the DNA matches it firmly. Rows give clone size only sometimes, using once, few, many, or a class for an expanded clone.

-	TRBV28	TRBJ2-5	-	TGTGCCAGCAGGCGTCCTAGCGAACAAGAGACCCAGTACTTC	CASRRPSEQETQYF
few	TRBV4-1	TRBJ2-7	TRBD1	TGCGCCAGCAGCCACAGACCGGGACAGGGGTCCTACGAGCAGTACTTC	CASSHRPGQGSYEQYF
-	TRBV2	TRBJ1-1	TRBD1	TGTGCCAGCAGTGAGTGGACAGGGGGAGACACTGAAGCTTTCTTT	CASSEWTGGDTEAFF
-	TRBV18	TRBJ2-1	-	TGTGCCAGCTCATCAGTCGGGGATTTATGGGGCAACAATGAGCAGTTCTTC	CASSSVGDLWGNNEQFF
once	TRBV30	TRBJ2-1	-	TGTGCCTGGAGTGTAGGATGGAATGAGCAGTTCTTC	CAWSVGWNEQFF
-	TRBV9	TRBJ2-5	TRBD1	TGTGCCAGCAGCGTAGGGACAGGGAACCAAGAGACCCAGTACTTC	CASSVGTGNQETQYF
-	TRBV7-9	TRBJ2-7	-	TGTGCCAGCAGCCCAGAGAGCGGGTGGGAGCAGTACTTC	CASSPESGWEQYF
-	TRBV4-1	TRBJ2-7	TRBD1	TGCGCCAGCAGCCAGGGACAGCCGAATTATTACGAGCAGTACTTC	CASSQGQPNYYEQYF
-	TRBV27	TRBJ2-5	-	TGTGCCAGCAGTCCAGACAGGTTTCGGGAGACCCAGTACTTC	CASSPDRFRETQYF
-	TRBV13	TRBJ1-1	-	TGTGCCAGCAGCTTAGTGGGGGGTATAAACACTGAAGCTTTCTTT	CASSLVGGINTEAFF
-	TRBV28	TRBJ2-1	TRBD2	TGTGCCAGCAGTTTCCATCCTAAGCGGGAGAGGTACAATGAGCAGTTCTTC	CASSFHPKRERYNEQFF
medium-sized	TRBV14	TRBJ2-3	-	TGTGCCAGCAGGCCTCGAGGCGCAGATACGCAGTATTTT	CASRPRGADTQYF
-	TRBV4-2	TRBJ2-7	TRBD2	TGTGCCAGCAGCCAAGCGGGAGGCGCCTACGAGCAGTACTTC	CASSQAGGAYEQYF
once	TRBV4-1	TRBJ2-1	-	TGCGCCAGCAGCCAAGGAGAGGTATACAATGAGCAGTTCTTC	CASSQGEVYNEQFF
-	TRBV28	TRBJ1-2	-	TGTGCCAGCAGTTTAGGAGGGGTGAACTATGGCTACACCTTC	CASSLGGVNYGYTF
-	TRBV9	TRBJ2-2	-	TGTGCCAGCAGCGTAGGACATTCGAACACCGGGGAGCTGTTTTTT	CASSVGHSNTGELFF
-	TRBV27	TRBJ2-7	TRBD1	TGTGCCAGCACCGGGTGGGACAGGGATCGGTACGAGCAGTACTTC	CASTGWDRDRYEQYF
-	TRBV11-2	TRBJ1-2	TRBD1	TGTGCCAGCAGCTACGTCGGGACAGGGTTCGCCTATGGCTACACCTTC	CASSYVGTGFAYGYTF
-	TRBV29-1	TRBJ2-7	-	TGCAGCGTTGAGTTTGGCCCGCCGGTTGGGCAGTACTTC	CSVEFGPPVGQYF
-	TRBV9	TRBJ2-2	-	TGTGCCAGCAGCGCCCATAGCGGGAACACCGGGGAGCTGTTTTTT	CASSAHSGNTGELFF
-	TRBV2	TRBJ1-2	-	TGTGCCAGCAGTGAAGGGCGGGCGGGTATCTATGGCTACACCTTC	CASSEGRAGIYGYTF
-	TRBV28	TRBJ2-1	TRBD2	TGTGCCAGCAGTATAGGACTAGCGGGAGCCTACCGAAATGAGCAGTTCTTC	CASSIGLAGAYRNEQFF
medium-sized	TRBV5-1	TRBJ1-1	-	TGCGCCAGCAGCTTGACAGACAACACTGAAGCTTTCTTT	CASSLTDNTEAFF
few	TRBV19	TRBJ2-3	TRBD1	TGTGCCAGTAGCGAGACCCGACCGGACAGGACCAGGGATACGCAGTATTTT	CASSETRPDRTRDTQYF
few	TRBV7-6	TRBJ2-7	TRBD1	TGTGCCAGCAGCTTAGCCCCGGACAGGGGGCCGGACGAGCAGTACTTC	CASSLAPDRGPDEQYF
few	TRBV4-1	TRBJ2-3	-	TGCGCCAGCAGCCAAGGCCGGTTGGGGCAGGCCACAGATACGCAGTATTTT	CASSQGRLGQATDTQYF
-	TRBV27	TRBJ2-3	-	TGTGCCAGCAATAGGGGGGGCACAGATACGCAGTATTTT	CASNRGGTDTQYF
-	TRBV2	TRBJ2-1	-	TGTGCCAGCAGATACGGCCAGAGCTCCTACAATGAGCAGTTCTTC	CASRYGQSSYNEQFF
-	TRBV21-1	TRBJ2-3	-	TGTGCCAGCAATCGACTAGCGACAGATACGCAGTATTTT	CASNRLATDTQYF
-	TRBV7-3	TRBJ2-3	TRBD1	TGTGCCAGCAGCTTAACGGCCCGGACAGGGGGCCGATTTAGTTCTGCAGATACGCAGTATTTT	CASSLTARTGGRFSSADTQYF
once	TRBV6-5	TRBJ1-2	-	TGTGCCAGCAGTTACTCGACGGGGGGCTACTATGGCTACACCTTC	CASSYSTGGYYGYTF
few	TRBV6-1	TRBJ1-1	-	TGTGCCAGCATGGGGGGGGTGGACACTGAAGCTTTCTTT	CASMGGVDTEAFF
few	TRBV7-2	TRBJ2-7	TRBD2	TGTGCCAGCAGCCCCGGACTAGCGGGAGGCCGATCCTACGAGCAGTACTTC	CASSPGLAGGRSYEQYF
-	TRBV6-6	TRBJ2-7	-	TGTGCCAGCAGTTATCCGACAGCCGCCCCCTACGAGCAGTACTTC	CASSYPTAAPYEQYF
-	TRBV27	TRBJ2-1	-	TGTGCCAGCAGTTTAATGGAGGGCCGGTCCTACAATGAGCAGTTCTTC	CASSLMEGRSYNEQFF
-	TRBV5-6	TRBJ2-2	-	TGTGCCAGCAGCTTGGGACACGGGGAGCTGTTTTTT	CASSLGHGELFF
-	TRBV28	TRBJ1-2	-	TGTGCCAGCAGTTTAAGGGTGACAGGCTCTTATGGCTACACCTTC	CASSLRVTGSYGYTF
-	TRBV28	TRBJ1-1	TRBD1	TGTGCCAGCAGTTTACCGACAGGGTGGACTGAAGCTTTCTTT	CASSLPTGWTEAFF
-	TRBV6-6	TRBJ2-7	-	TGTGCCAGCAGGGCAGGGTCAGGGTCCTACGAGCAGTACTTC	CASRAGSGSYEQYF
-	TRBV20-1	TRBJ2-4	-	TGCAGTGCCCCTTCTTACATTCAGTACTTC	CSAPSYIQYF